The clone carrying this TCR beta chain occurred a few times. What it binds is not known. From germline, CDR1 is SGHVS and CDR2 FQNEAQ. V dropped 5 bases and J dropped 9; count of bases not matched to a gene: 13. The CDR3 runs to 15 residues. This sample is part of a study of OX40 agonist ivuxolimab in advanced cancers. Whole-study context: Ivuxolimab is an agonistic anti-OX40 (CD134) antibody, and patients were treated with it. One hepatocellular carcinoma and a couple of cutaneous melanoma patients partially responded. The study's findings and limits: More expanded clones were seen, on average, in CD8+ T cells than in CD4+. At 0.1 to 3.0 mg/kg, clonal expansion of CD4+ and CD8+ blood T cells had occurred by week 6.

The repertoire was sequenced with immunoSEQ multiplex PCR; TCRdb's copy has only in-frame clones and lacks some. The repertoire holds roughly 71,000 clones, approximately 81% seen once, with roughly 0.8% in the top ten. The material sequenced was CD4+ or CD8+ T cells sorted from blood, taken in a trial of the OX40 agonist ivuxolimab. The genes are TRBV7-8 and TRBJ1-3; 7 nucleotides align to TRBD1. The TCR originated in an adult with an advanced solid tumor such as melanoma, head and neck, liver or kidney cancer. DNA for the CDR3: TGTGCCAGCAGCGCTCTCAGGGGGGTCAAAGGCACCATATATTTT. Residues: CASSALRGVKGTIYF.